Below are 8 T cell receptor beta chains sequenced from a single sample in a study of CDR3 diversity in severe acne. A single record per CDR3 protein comes from TCRdb applying MiXCR to the PCR reads. The sample holds approximately 90,000 distinct CDR3 sequences, roughly half seen once. Sequenced sample: blood. These receptors were obtained from a male donor in good health, serving as a control.

This clonotype was counted between two and nine times. The chain uses TRBV6-4 and TRBJ1-2; D not certain. Per germline, CDR1 MRHNA and CDR2 SNTAGT. Trimming cost V 6 bases and J 4 bases, with 9 bases left between them. CDR3 size: 12 residues. CDR3 DNA sequence: TGTGCCAGCAGCGAAGATCCCTATGGCTACACCTTC. The encoded protein is CASSEDPYGYTF.

This clonotype has a handful of counts. V and J are TRBV25-1 and TRBJ1-5; D call uncertain. This CDR3 is built from 12 residues. Trimming cost V 2 bases and J 11 bases, with 10 bases left between them. Germline CDR1 and CDR2: MGHDK and SYGVNS. CDR3 sequence: CASSEGRETQHF. DNA of the CDR3: TGTGCCAGCAGTGAAGGGCGAGAGACCCAGCATTTT.

The chain combines TRBV3-1 with TRBJ2-2; TRBD2 agrees at 10 bases. The length of the CDR3 is 17 residues. The V segment lost 1 base and the J segment 4 bases; nucleotides outside the gene matches: 6. Germline values: CDR1 LGHDT, CDR2 YNNKEL (reference sequence). CDR3 region: CASSQGVAGGSTGELFF. CDR3 sequence (DNA): TGTGCCAGCAGCCAAGGGGTAGCGGGAGGTAGCACCGGGGAGCTGTTTTTT.

V usage is TRBV5-1 and J usage is TRBJ2-7; D gene unclear. This CDR3 contains 13 residues. The germline gives CDR1 SGHRS, CDR2 YFSETQ. V lost 0 bases, J lost 3 bases, and 7 bases lay in between. The CDR3 region has the DNA TGCGCCAGCAGCTTGGACGGAGACTACGAGCAGTACTTC. This codes for CASSLDGDYEQYF.

The V and J genes are TRBV9 and TRBJ2-3; 9 nucleotides agree with TRBD2. Trimming at V came to 4 bases and at J to 4 bases, leaving 10 bases not matched to a gene. Germline CDR1 and CDR2: SGDLS and YYNGEE. The CDR3 sequence is 16 residues long. CDR3 loop: CASSLPIQREADTQYF. CDR3 DNA: TGTGCCAGCAGCTTGCCCATCCAGCGGGAGGCAGATACGCAGTATTTT. Full variable domain (remainder filled in from reference TRBV9 and TRBJ2-3): DSGVTQTPKHLITATGQRVTLRCSPRSGDLSVYWYQQSLDQGLQFLIQYYNGEERAKGNILERFSAQQFPDLHSELNLSSLELGDSALYFCASSLPIQREADTQYFGPGTRLTVL.

The V gene is TRBV24-1, the J gene TRBJ1-2; no firm D call. The CDR3 is made up of 13 amino acids. Trimming removed 7 bases from V and 6 bases from J, with 14 bases in between. CDR1 and CDR2 from the germline V gene are KGHDR and SFDVKD. The CDR3 DNA is TGTGCCACCAGGGACCCGCCGGTCCATGGCTACACCTTC. Translation: CATRDPPVHGYTF.

The V and J genes are TRBV5-4 and TRBJ1-2; D call uncertain. The V end was cut by 4 bases, the J end by 3 bases, with 10 bases between. From germline, CDR1 is SGHNT and CDR2 YYREEE (reference sequence). This CDR3 comprises 13 residues. The CDR3 nucleotides are TGTGCCAGCAGCCCGGCTAGGGACTATGGCTACACCTTC. Amino acid sequence: CASSPARDYGYTF.

About this clonotype itself: This may arise from a read error, as a much more abundant clone is one base away. The V and J genes are TRBV7-2 and TRBJ2-7, with D possibly being TRBD1 (5 bases). Germline V lookup: CDR1 SGHTA, CDR2 FQGNSA. CDR3 length: 13 amino acids. The CDR3 bases are TGTGGCAGCAGCTCCCCCCAGGGCGACGAGCAGTACTTC. It translates to CGSSSPQGDEQYF.